This T cell receptor beta chain was sequenced during a study of OX40 agonist ivuxolimab in advanced cancers. Whole-study findings and limits: Among patients with partial responses at 0.1-3.0 mg/kg, clonal expansion was among the lowest. The study did not work out the antigen specificity of the expanded peripheral T cells.

Some clones are missing from TCRdb's copy, which holds only in-frame ones; the method was immunoSEQ multiplex PCR. Of roughly 90,000 clones detected, approximately 91% appear once; the ten largest clones hold around 0.34%. For this clone: Antigen specificity is unknown.

Trimming left V 4 bases short and J 2 bases short, with 16 bases between. CDR1 is SGHVS and CDR2 is FQNEAQ in the germline V gene. The CDR3 spans 16 residues. Sample: CD4+ or CD8+ T cells sorted from blood, taken in a trial of the OX40 agonist ivuxolimab. This clonotype originated in an adult with an advanced solid tumor such as melanoma, head and neck, liver or kidney cancer. The chain couples TRBV7-8 to TRBJ2-3; D is perhaps TRBD1 (5 bases). The CDR3 spells CASSSAVGRHTDTQYF. CDR3 coding DNA: TGTGCCAGCAGCTCCGCGGTGGGGCGTCACACAGATACGCAGTATTTT.